This T cell receptor (beta chain) is from a study of sequential checkpoint blockade in melanoma. Whole-study context: Patients were randomized 1:1 to nivolumab-then-ipilimumab or ipilimumab-then-nivolumab first-line. Both treatment sequences were followed by maintenance nivolumab. TCRbeta immunosequencing was performed on DNA from 85 to 100 pretreatment melanoma tumor samples.

This clone was observed a handful of times. The treatment denotes: randomized to nivolumab then ipilimumab (arm A) or the reverse (arm B). V lost 5 bases and J 6 bases, leaving 14 bases between the germline ends. From germline, CDR1 is GTSNPN and CDR2 SVGIG (reference sequence). This CDR3 is 13 amino acids long. Only in-frame clones appear in the TCRdb table, and some are missing; sequencing was by immunoSEQ multiplex PCR. The data contain some 10,000 clones, about 26% of them singletons. The chain couples TRBV30 to TRBJ1-3; D might be TRBD1 (5 bases). The sample consisted of tumor tissue (inferred from file names), taken from a patient given nivolumab and ipilimumab in sequence. The sequence was collected from a human donor with melanoma. This chain's CDR3 is CAWGRGILNTIYF. The CDR3 bases are TGTGCCTGGGGCCGGGGGATCCTAAACACCATATATTTT.